This T cell receptor (beta chain) was observed in a study of vaccination and CD4 T cells after COVID-19. About the study: In the convalescent cohort, there were six males and four females, two of them Hispanic. The stimulus for the cells was overlapping spike peptides derived from SARS-CoV-2, HCoV-NL63, HCoV-OC43 and HCoV-229E.

Remarks on this clonotype: What it binds is unknown.

Researchers used the Oncomine TCR Beta short-read assay to sequence DNA from cultured CD4+ T cells. TCRdb re-called the PCR reads through MiXCR, storing one row per CDR3 protein. The sample has around 12,000 distinct CDR3 sequences; roughly 73% are singletons. Treatment here: roughly nine-day PBMC culture with coronavirus spike peptide pools or control peptides (ViraFEST assay). Patients returned positive PCR results between March and December 2020, earlier than US Alpha, Beta and Delta variants. Germline lookup yields CDR1 MNHNS and CDR2 SASEGT. The germline V and J ends were trimmed by 6 bases and 3 bases, with 14 bases remaining between them. This CDR3 spans 14 amino acids.

Sample: CD4+ T cells from blood, cultured in vitro. The clonotype comes from a human donor who had recovered from COVID-19. The gene calls are TRBV6-1 and TRBJ1-2, with D possibly matching TRBD1 (5 bases). The CDR3 coding sequence is TGTGCCAGCAGAGACGGACCGGGGGACTATGGCTACACCTTC. The encoded protein is CASRDGPGDYGYTF.